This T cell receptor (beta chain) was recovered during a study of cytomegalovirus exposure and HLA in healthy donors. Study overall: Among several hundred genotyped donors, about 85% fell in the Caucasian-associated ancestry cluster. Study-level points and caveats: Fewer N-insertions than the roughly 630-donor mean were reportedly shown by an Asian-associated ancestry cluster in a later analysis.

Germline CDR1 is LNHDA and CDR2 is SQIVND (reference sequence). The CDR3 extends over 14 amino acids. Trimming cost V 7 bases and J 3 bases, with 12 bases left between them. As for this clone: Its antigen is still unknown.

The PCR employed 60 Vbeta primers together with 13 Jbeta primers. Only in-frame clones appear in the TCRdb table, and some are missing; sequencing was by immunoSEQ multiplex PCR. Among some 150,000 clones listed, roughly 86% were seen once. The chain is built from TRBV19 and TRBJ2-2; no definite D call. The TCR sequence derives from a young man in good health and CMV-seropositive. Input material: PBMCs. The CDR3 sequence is CASTYSWDTGELFF. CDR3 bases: TGTGCCAGTACATATAGCTGGGACACCGGGGAGCTGTTTTTT.